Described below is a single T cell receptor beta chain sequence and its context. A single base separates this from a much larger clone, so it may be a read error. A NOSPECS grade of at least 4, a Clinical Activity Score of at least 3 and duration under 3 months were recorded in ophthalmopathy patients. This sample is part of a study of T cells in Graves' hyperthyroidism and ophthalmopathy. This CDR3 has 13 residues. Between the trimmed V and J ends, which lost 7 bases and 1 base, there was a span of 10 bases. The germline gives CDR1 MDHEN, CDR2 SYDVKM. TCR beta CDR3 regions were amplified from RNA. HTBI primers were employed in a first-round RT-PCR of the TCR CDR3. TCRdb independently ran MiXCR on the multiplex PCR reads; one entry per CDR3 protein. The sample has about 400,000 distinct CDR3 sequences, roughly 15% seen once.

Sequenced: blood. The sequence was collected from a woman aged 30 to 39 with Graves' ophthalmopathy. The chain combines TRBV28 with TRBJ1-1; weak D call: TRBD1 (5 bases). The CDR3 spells CASTLGANTEAFF. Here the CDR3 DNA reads TGTGCCAGCACCCTAGGGGCGAACACTGAAGCTTTCTTT.